One and the same sample provided the 21 T cell receptor beta chains below, sequenced in a study of blood T cell repertoires in COVID-19 (dated by TCRdb to 2020 to 2021). Libraries came from the immunoSEQ multiplex PCR assay. TCRdb took over this immuneACCESS table, retaining in-frame rearrangements with V and J assigned. Such tables are incomplete; in checked studies, under half of the missing clones stem from an unresolved V gene, and the remainder is unexplained. In this sample the table shows 30,000 to 40,000 clones, more than 70% of which occur a single time. The ten largest account for under 2.5% of the sample. The sequenced sample consisted of peripheral blood. Receptor source: a human donor in a cohort sampled during active COVID-19.

The chain couples TRBV5-1 to TRBJ1-1, with unresolved D. Deletions cut 2 bases from V and 1 base from J, with 6 bases between. The CDR3 sequence is 13 residues long. From germline, CDR1 is SGHRS and CDR2 YFSETQ. This CDR3 reads CASSLTQNTEAFF. The CDR3 DNA follows: TGCGCCAGCAGCTTAACACAGAACACTGAAGCTTTCTTT.

The gene calls are TRBV9 and TRBJ2-2, with D tentatively TRBD2 (5 bases). CDR1 SGDLS and CDR2 YYNGEE come from the germline V gene. This CDR3 region has 15 residues. V gave up 6 bases and J gave up 1 base, with 13 bases separating them. The CDR3 DNA sequence: TGTGCCAGCACCGAACACGGGGAGAACACCGGGGAGCTGTTTTTT. This translates into CASTEHGENTGELFF.

This clone appeared a few times. This chain connects TRBV3-1 (or the pseudogene TRBV3-2) to TRBJ2-5; 15 nucleotides align to TRBD2. This CDR3 has 20 amino acids. V was pared by 8 bases and J by 5 bases, with 21 bases of the junction left unmatched. Germline V gene sequence: CDR1 LGHDT, CDR2 YNNKEL (reference sequence). The CDR3 coding sequence is TGTGCCAGCGCCCTCTGGGGACTAGCGGGGGGCGGGGGCGTCTCTGAGACCCAGTACTTC. Residues: CASALWGLAGGGGVSETQYF.

The J gene is TRBJ2-3, the V gene TRBV20-1; possibly TRBD1 for D (5 bases). V was cut by 3 bases and J by 3 bases, with 10 bases left in between. This CDR3 is 13 amino acids long. Germline-derived CDR1 and CDR2 are DFQATT and SNEGSKA (reference sequence). In nucleotides, the CDR3 is TGCAGTGCTAGTCATCCAGGGACAGATACGCAGTATTTT. It translates to CSASHPGTDTQYF.

The genes are TRBV2 and TRBJ2-5; D not resolved. The CDR3 length is 13 residues. V lost 6 bases and J 2 bases, leaving 10 bases between the germline ends. Germline V gives CDR1 SNHLY, CDR2 FYNNEI. Written as DNA, the CDR3 is TGTGCCAGCAGCGCCACTATTCAAGAGACCCAGTACTTC. Amino acids: CASSATIQETQYF.

The CDR3 region is CAWSVTPGGYTF. The DNA of the CDR3 is TGTGCCTGGAGTGTCACCCCGGGTGGCTACACCTTC. J is TRBJ1-2 and V is TRBV30; D remains unclear. CDR1 and CDR2 from the germline V gene are GTSNPN and SVGIG (reference sequence). Trimming left V 0 bases short and J 7 bases short, with 9 bases between. The CDR3 has 12 amino acids. Full variable domain (missing parts from reference TRBV30 and TRBJ1-2): SQTIHQWPATLVQPVGSPLSLECTVEGTSNPNLYWYRQAAGRGLQLLFYSVGIGQISSEVPQNLSASRPQDRQFILSSKKLLLSDSGFYLCAWSVTPGGYTFGSGTRLTVV.

The chain couples TRBV25-1 to TRBJ1-6, with unresolved D. The germline gives CDR1 MGHDK, CDR2 SYGVNS. Trimming cost V 0 bases and J 13 bases, with 13 bases left between them. The CDR3 has 14 residues. In DNA form, the CDR3 reads TGTGCCAGCAGTGAATATGGAGGGTCCTCGCCCCTCCACTTT. Translated, it gives CASSEYGGSSPLHF.

This clone occurred once. V and J are TRBV10-3 and TRBJ2-5; TRBD1 matches 9 bases. CDR1 and CDR2 from the germline V gene are ENHRY and SYGVKD. This CDR3 comprises 14 residues. The V segment lost 6 bases and the J segment 2 bases; nucleotides outside the gene matches: 4. The CDR3 loop reads CAISPGQGQETQYF. CDR3 nucleotide sequence: TGTGCCATCAGCCCGGGACAGGGACAAGAGACCCAGTACTTC.

The J gene is TRBJ2-5, the V gene TRBV6-5; 7 bases agree with TRBD1. After removal of 7 bases from V and 1 base from J, the junction contained 9 bases not matched to a gene. Germline assignment: CDR1 MNHEY and CDR2 SVGAGI. The CDR3 spans 15 residues. This chain's CDR3 is CASTLRRGRQETQYF. The DNA of the CDR3 is TGTGCCAGCACCCTCCGAAGGGGGCGCCAAGAGACCCAGTACTTC.

As for this clone: The junction and the germline gene differ at one end; a read error may be behind it. This chain joins TRBV7-7 and TRBJ1-4; 8 bases align to TRBD1. Germline V gene lookup returns CDR1 SSHAT and CDR2 FNYEAQ (reference sequence). The CDR3 covers 15 residues. This chain's CDR3 is CASSLVDRVGEKLFF. The DNA for the CDR3 is TGTGCTAGCAGCTTGGTGGACAGGGTGGGAGAAAAACTGTTTTTT.

This clone was picked up one time. The V gene is TRBV5-8, the J gene TRBJ1-1; 8 nucleotides line up with TRBD1. Per germline, CDR1 SGHTS and CDR2 YDEGEE. The CDR3 consists of 14 residues. J was trimmed by 3 bases and V by 3 bases; bases with no gene match: 4. CDR3 nucleotides: TGTGCCAGCAGCTACACAGGGGGTGACACTGAAGCTTTCTTT. Its protein is CASSYTGGDTEAFF. The full variable domain, its missing parts supplied by reference TRBV5-8 and TRBJ1-1, is EAGVTQSPTHLIKTRGQQATLRCSPISGHTSVYWYQQALGLGLQFLLWYDEGEERNRGNFPPRFSGRQFPNYSSELNVNALELEDSALYLCASSYTGGDTEAFFGQGTRLTVV.

The chain carries TRBV9 and TRBJ2-1; possible D gene TRBD1, 5 bases. The CDR3 length is 15 residues. V was trimmed by 4 bases and J by 6 bases, leaving 17 bases between them. Germline CDR1 and CDR2: SGDLS and YYNGEE. CDR3 sequence (DNA): TGTGCCAGCAGCACGCAAAGCCCAGGGATCAATGAGCAGTTCTTC. Residues: CASSTQSPGINEQFF.

The chain employs TRBV30 and TRBJ1-4; a weak D match, TRBD1 (6 bases). Trimming shortened V by 3 bases and J by 7 bases, and 18 bases separated the two germline ends. The germline gives CDR1 GTSNPN, CDR2 SVGIG (reference sequence). The length of the CDR3 is 15 residues. The CDR3 DNA sequence: TGTGCCTGGAGCTTGGGAATGGGACAAAGTGAAAAACTGTTTTTT. It codes for CAWSLGMGQSEKLFF.

This chain links TRBV6-5 with TRBJ1-5; D unclear. This CDR3 has 13 amino acids. The V and J ends lost 6 bases and 7 bases respectively, with 13 bases between them. The germline V gene has CDR1 MNHEY and CDR2 SVGAGI. The chain's CDR3 is CASRPGWKQPQHF. CDR3 nucleotides: TGTGCCAGCAGACCGGGATGGAAACAGCCCCAGCATTTT.

The CDR3 nucleotides read TGTGCCAGTAGTATAGTAAAGGGACTAGGGAGCAATGAGCAGTTCTTC. It is translated as CASSIVKGLGSNEQFF. The chain combines TRBV19 with TRBJ2-1; 8 bases are shared with TRBD2. In germline, CDR1 is LNHDA, CDR2 SQIVND (reference sequence). Unmatched junction bases numbered 8, after V lost 1 base and J lost 6 bases. The CDR3 contains 16 residues.

The chain employs TRBV6-6 and TRBJ1-3, with D possibly TRBD1 on 5 matching bases. V lost 7 bases and J 2 bases, leaving 12 bases between the germline ends. Per germline, CDR1 MNHNY and CDR2 SVGAGI (reference sequence). The CDR3 covers 14 residues. CDR3 nucleotides: TGTGCCAGCAACTCGGGGGTCGCTGGAAACACCATATATTTT. As protein: CASNSGVAGNTIYF.

The chain couples TRBV7-9 to TRBJ1-2; 7 bases map to TRBD1. CDR1 is SEHNR and CDR2 is FQNEAQ in the germline V gene (reference sequence). V lost 6 bases and J lost 6; bases outside the gene matches: 13. There are 15 residues in the CDR3. The CDR3 is CASRPLIDRENGYTF. Written as DNA, the CDR3 is TGTGCCAGCAGGCCGCTCATAGACAGGGAAAATGGCTACACCTTC.

The rearrangement joins TRBV28 to TRBJ1-5, with 8 bases that match TRBD1. The CDR3 contains 14 residues. Trimming took 2 bases from V and 11 from J; bases not matched to a gene: 8. Germline V gene data show CDR1 as MDHEN and CDR2 as SYDVKM. In DNA, the CDR3 is TGTGCCAGCAGTTTACACAGGGGGAGAGTGGCCCAGCATTTT. Protein sequence: CASSLHRGRVAQHF.

The chain joins TRBV4-1 to TRBJ1-3; a possible D gene is TRBD1 (5 bases). V gave up 4 bases and J gave up 2 bases, with 18 bases separating them. The CDR3 runs 17 residues. The germline V gene encodes CDR1 MGHRA and CDR2 YSYEKL. CDR3 sequence reads: CASSPGGGPGTGNTIYF. The CDR3 DNA reads TGCGCCAGCAGCCCTGGGGGGGGACCGGGGACTGGAAACACCATATATTTT.

The chain recombines TRBV5-1 with TRBJ2-2; 8 nucleotides line up with TRBD2. V lost 4 bases to trimming and J lost 0 bases; unmatched junction nucleotides: 11. Germline-derived CDR1 and CDR2 are SGHRS and YFSETQ. The CDR3 loop spans 18 amino acids. This CDR3 is CASSPRGLAGANTGELFF. CDR3 nucleotides: TGCGCCAGCAGCCCTCGGGGGCTAGCGGGCGCGAACACCGGGGAGCTGTTTTTT.

This clone was observed a single time. The chain joins TRBV28 to TRBJ2-3, with D perhaps matching TRBD2 (5 bases). V was pared by 2 bases and J by 6 bases, with 9 bases between. CDR3 length: 13 residues. CDR1 MDHEN and CDR2 SYDVKM come from the germline V gene. CDR3 coding DNA: TGTGCCAGCAGTTTAGGGCGGAGGGATACGCAGTATTTT. Translation gives CASSLGRRDTQYF.